Listed below are T cell receptor beta chains from one sample, sequenced in a study of cytomegalovirus exposure and HLA in healthy donors. Produced via immunoSEQ multiplex PCR; TCRdb's table is partial and in-frame only. The repertoire holds hundreds of thousands of clones, with less than 95% as singletons. Sequences were obtained from PBMCs. The source is a woman aged 25 to 39 in good health and CMV-seronegative. Each CDR3 is given with its conserved first and last residue. The order of the fields is D gene, clone size, J gene, V gene, CDR3 protein, CDR3 DNA. The D gene is left open where the match is weak. The size field is filled for only some rows; it gives once, few, many or a size class.

>.|.|TRBJ2-7|TRBV6-1
CASSESWGSAEQYF
TGTGCCAGCAGTGAATCTTGGGGGTCCGCCGAGCAGTACTTC
>.|.|TRBJ1-4|TRBV11-2
CASSLSSLLNEKLFF
TGTGCCAGCAGCTTATCTTCACTCCTTAATGAAAAACTGTTTTTT
>.|once|TRBJ2-7|TRBV27
CASSGLGGYEQYF
TGTGCCAGCAGCGGGCTGGGTGGTTACGAGCAGTACTTC
>.|.|TRBJ1-3|TRBV7-9
CASSLAKLDPRAGNTIYF
TGTGCCAGCAGCTTAGCAAAATTGGACCCGAGGGCCGGAAACACCATATATTTT
>TRBD2|.|TRBJ2-2|TRBV6-4
CASSDRLAGGSNTGELFF
TGTGCCAGCAGTGACAGACTAGCGGGAGGATCGAACACCGGGGAGCTGTTTTTT
>.|.|TRBJ2-7|TRBV4-3
CASSQGSKDYEQYF
TGCGCCAGCAGCCAGGGAAGTAAGGACTACGAGCAGTACTTC
>.|.|TRBJ2-7|TRBV5-1
CASSLRDSSEQYF
TGCGCCAGCAGCTTGCGGGACTCTTCCGAGCAGTACTTC
>TRBD2|once|TRBJ2-7|TRBV9
CASSVGGSSYEQYF
TGTGCCAGCAGCGTAGGCGGGAGTTCCTACGAGCAGTACTTC
>TRBD1|once|TRBJ1-2|TRBV4-1
CASSQDRDRGNYGYTF
TGCGCCAGCAGCCAAGATAGGGACAGGGGGAACTATGGCTACACCTTC
>.|once|TRBJ1-2|TRBV29-1
CSVKLGNYGYTF
TGCAGCGTCAAACTGGGGAACTATGGCTACACCTTC
>.|.|TRBJ2-3|TRBV5-1
CASSLAPGVDTQYF
TGCGCCAGCAGCTTGGCCCCCGGCGTTGATACGCAGTATTTT
>.|.|TRBJ2-2|TRBV5-4
CASSQDLTSGELFF
TGTGCCAGCAGCCAAGATTTAACTAGCGGGGAGCTGTTTTTT
>TRBD1|once|TRBJ1-2|TRBV7-9
CATQDRAGSYGYTF
TGTGCCACCCAGGACAGGGCGGGGTCCTATGGCTACACCTTC
>TRBD2|.|TRBJ2-3|TRBV9
CASSGASGRGSDTQYF
TGTGCCAGCAGCGGGGCTAGCGGGAGAGGATCAGATACGCAGTATTTT
>.|.|TRBJ2-5|TRBV2
CASREGQIQETQYF
TGTGCCAGCAGGGAAGGACAGATCCAAGAGACCCAGTACTTC
>.|.|TRBJ1-1|TRBV6-6
CASSYQWGTEAFF
TGTGCCAGCAGTTACCAATGGGGCACTGAAGCTTTCTTT
>.|.|TRBJ2-4|TRBV28
CASSWEGRGNIQYF
TGTGCCAGCAGTTGGGAGGGGAGGGGGAACATTCAGTACTTC
>.|.|TRBJ2-7|TRBV4-3
CASSHGTGTEQYF
TGCGCCAGCAGCCATGGGACGGGAACCGAGCAGTACTTC
>TRBD2|.|TRBJ2-1|TRBV5-6
CASSLQKASGLYNEQFF
TGTGCCAGCAGCTTGCAAAAGGCTAGCGGACTCTACAATGAGCAGTTCTTC
>.|.|TRBJ1-1|TRBV7-9
CASSADPNTEAFF
TGTGCCAGCAGCGCGGACCCGAACACTGAAGCTTTCTTT
>.|few|TRBJ2-2|TRBV9
CASSVGDTGELFF
TGTGCCAGCAGCGTAGGTGACACCGGGGAGCTGTTTTTT
>.|once|TRBJ2-7|TRBV7-2
CASSFNRPYEQYF
TGTGCCAGCAGCTTTAATCGCCCCTACGAGCAGTACTTC
>.|.|TRBJ2-5|TRBV5-4
CASSLMGNQETQYF
TGTGCCAGCAGCTTAATGGGAAACCAAGAGACCCAGTACTTC
>.|.|TRBJ2-1|TRBV19
CASSGTPRGDEQFF
TGTGCCAGTAGTGGGACCCCTCGGGGCGATGAGCAGTTCTTC
>.|.|TRBJ1-2|TRBV5-6
CASTLATANGYTF
TGTGCCAGCACCCTAGCGACAGCTAATGGCTACACCTTC
>.|.|TRBJ2-1|TRBV14
CASSQNFREQFF
TGTGCCAGCAGCCAAAACTTCCGAGAGCAGTTCTTC
>.|few|TRBJ2-5|TRBV19
CASGNYQETQYF
TGTGCCAGCGGGAATTACCAAGAGACCCAGTACTTC
>.|.|TRBJ1-2|TRBV21-1
CASSVGGSGVGYTF
TGTGCCAGCAGCGTAGGGGGCTCCGGAGTTGGCTACACCTTC
>.|.|TRBJ2-1|TRBV11-2
CASSLTGLNEQFF
TGTGCCAGCAGCTTAACAGGGCTCAATGAGCAGTTCTTC
>.|.|TRBJ2-5|TRBV11-2
CASSLGRQETQYF
TGTGCCAGCAGCTTGGGCAGGCAAGAGACCCAGTACTTC
>TRBD2|.|TRBJ2-1|TRBV4-3
CASSQEGTSALILEDEQFF
TGCGCCAGCAGCCAAGAGGGCACTAGCGCCCTTATTTTGGAGGATGAGCAGTTCTTC
>.|.|TRBJ2-1|TRBV27
CASSSSAGQNEQFF
TGTGCCAGCAGCTCGTCGGCGGGGCAGAATGAGCAGTTCTTC
>.|.|TRBJ2-1|TRBV7-8
CASSARQVSNEQFF
TGTGCCAGCAGCGCCCGACAGGTTTCCAATGAGCAGTTCTTC
>.|.|TRBJ2-5|TRBV13
CASSLTGGAETQYF
TGTGCCAGCAGCCTAACCGGAGGCGCAGAGACCCAGTACTTC
>TRBD2|few|TRBJ2-1|TRBV30
CAWSLSGREQFF
TGTGCCTGGAGCCTGAGCGGGAGGGAGCAGTTCTTC
>TRBD2|.|TRBJ2-3|TRBV11-3
CASSLGTSFSDTQYF
TGTGCCAGCAGCTTAGGGACTAGCTTCTCAGATACGCAGTATTTT
>.|.|TRBJ2-2|TRBV4-3
CASSPQVPGELFF
TGCGCCAGCAGCCCACAGGTTCCCGGGGAGCTGTTTTTT
>TRBD1|.|TRBJ2-7|TRBV6-5
CASSYSGTGGYEQYF
TGTGCCAGCAGTTACTCCGGGACAGGGGGCTACGAGCAGTACTTC
>.|.|TRBJ2-7|TRBV5-1
CASSSSTGYEQYF
TGCGCCAGCAGCTCTTCTACCGGATACGAGCAGTACTTC
>TRBD1|.|TRBJ2-7|TRBV19
CASTRTDRVNHEQYF
TGTGCCAGTACCCGAACGGACAGGGTTAATCACGAGCAGTACTTC
>TRBD1|.|TRBJ2-5|TRBV6-5
CASSYEGGAMETQYF
TGTGCCAGCAGTTACGAAGGGGGCGCGATGGAGACCCAGTACTTC
>TRBD2|.|TRBJ2-7|TRBV6-1
CASSAPGLAGLASTYEQYF
TGTGCCAGCAGTGCCCCGGGACTAGCGGGACTGGCTTCAACTTACGAGCAGTACTTC
>TRBD2|few|TRBJ2-1|TRBV10-1
CASTRPGTSGGNEQFF
TGCGCCAGCACTCGGCCCGGGACTAGCGGGGGAAATGAGCAGTTCTTC
>.|once|TRBJ1-3|TRBV9
CASSEWGSGNTIYF
TGTGCCAGCAGCGAGTGGGGCTCTGGAAACACCATATATTTT
>TRBD1|.|TRBJ2-1|TRBV7-9
CASSLGGWTGGHEQFF
TGTGCCAGCAGCTTAGGGGGCTGGACAGGGGGCCATGAGCAGTTCTTC
>.|.|TRBJ2-5|TRBV21-1
CASSTRETQYF
TGTGCCAGCAGCACAAGAGAGACCCAGTACTTC
>TRBD1|.|TRBJ2-1|TRBV19
CASSIGTGGSNEQFF
TGTGCCAGTAGTATAGGGACAGGGGGGTCCAATGAGCAGTTCTTC
>.|.|TRBJ1-1|TRBV7-3
CASSFQMNTEAFF
TGTGCCAGCAGCTTTCAGATGAACACTGAAGCTTTCTTT
>TRBD2|.|TRBJ2-3|TRBV9
CASSVVGLVSDTQYF
TGTGCCAGCAGCGTAGTGGGACTAGTCTCAGATACGCAGTATTTT
>.|.|TRBJ2-7|TRBV28
CASNRSTSYEQYF
TGTGCCAGCAACAGGTCTACTTCCTACGAGCAGTACTTC